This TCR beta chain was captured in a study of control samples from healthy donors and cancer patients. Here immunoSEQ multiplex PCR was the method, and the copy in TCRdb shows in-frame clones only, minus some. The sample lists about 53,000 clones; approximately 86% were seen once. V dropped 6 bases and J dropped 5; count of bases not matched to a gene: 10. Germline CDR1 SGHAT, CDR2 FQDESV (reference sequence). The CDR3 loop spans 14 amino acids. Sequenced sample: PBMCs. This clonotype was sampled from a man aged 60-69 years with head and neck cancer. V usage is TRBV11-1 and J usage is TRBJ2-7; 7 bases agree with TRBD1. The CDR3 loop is CASSLNRGINEQYF. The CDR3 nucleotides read TGTGCCAGCAGTCTAAACAGGGGAATAAACGAGCAGTACTTC.